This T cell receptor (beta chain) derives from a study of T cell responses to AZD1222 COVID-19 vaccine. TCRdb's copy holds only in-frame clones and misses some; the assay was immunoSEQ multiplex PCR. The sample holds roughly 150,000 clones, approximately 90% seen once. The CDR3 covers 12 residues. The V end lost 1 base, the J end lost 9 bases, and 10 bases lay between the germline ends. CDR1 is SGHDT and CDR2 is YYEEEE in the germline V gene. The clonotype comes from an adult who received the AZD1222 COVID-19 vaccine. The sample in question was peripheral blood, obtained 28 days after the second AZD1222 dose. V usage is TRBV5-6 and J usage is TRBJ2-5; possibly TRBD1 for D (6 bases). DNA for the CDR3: TGTGCCAGCAGCTTGTTTCCAGGGGCCCAGTACTTC. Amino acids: CASSLFPGAQYF.